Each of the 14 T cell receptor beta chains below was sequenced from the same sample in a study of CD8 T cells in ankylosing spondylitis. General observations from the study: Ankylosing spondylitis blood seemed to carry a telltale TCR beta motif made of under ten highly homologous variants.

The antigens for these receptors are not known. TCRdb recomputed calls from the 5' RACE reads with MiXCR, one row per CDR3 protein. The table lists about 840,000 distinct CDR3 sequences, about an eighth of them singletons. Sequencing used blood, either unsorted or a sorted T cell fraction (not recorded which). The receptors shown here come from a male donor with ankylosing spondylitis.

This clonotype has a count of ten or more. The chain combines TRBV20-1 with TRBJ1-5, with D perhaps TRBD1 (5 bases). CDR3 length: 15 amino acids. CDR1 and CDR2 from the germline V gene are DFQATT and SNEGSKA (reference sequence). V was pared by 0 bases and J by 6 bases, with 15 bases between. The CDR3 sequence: CSARDPAREAQPQHF. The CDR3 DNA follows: TGCAGTGCTAGAGACCCGGCCAGGGAGGCTCAGCCCCAGCATTTT.

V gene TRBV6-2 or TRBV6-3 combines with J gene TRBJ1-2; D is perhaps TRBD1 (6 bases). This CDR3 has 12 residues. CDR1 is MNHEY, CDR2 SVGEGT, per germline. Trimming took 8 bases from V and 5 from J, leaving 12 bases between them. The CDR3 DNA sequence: TGTGCCAGCGCCAGGGGAGGATATGGCTACACCTTC. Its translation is CASARGGYGYTF.

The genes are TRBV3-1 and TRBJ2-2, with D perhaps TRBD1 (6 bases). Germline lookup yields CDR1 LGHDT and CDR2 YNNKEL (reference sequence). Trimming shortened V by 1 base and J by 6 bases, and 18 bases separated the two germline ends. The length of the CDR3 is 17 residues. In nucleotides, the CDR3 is TGTGCCAGCAGCCAAGTACTTGGCAGGGGAGAATCCGGGGAGCTGTTTTTT. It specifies CASSQVLGRGESGELFF.

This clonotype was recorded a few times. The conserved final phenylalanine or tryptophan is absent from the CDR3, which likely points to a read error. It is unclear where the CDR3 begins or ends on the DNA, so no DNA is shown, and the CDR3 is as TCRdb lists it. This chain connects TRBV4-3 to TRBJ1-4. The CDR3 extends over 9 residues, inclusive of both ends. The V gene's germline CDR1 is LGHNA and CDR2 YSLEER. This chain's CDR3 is CASSLFKPA.

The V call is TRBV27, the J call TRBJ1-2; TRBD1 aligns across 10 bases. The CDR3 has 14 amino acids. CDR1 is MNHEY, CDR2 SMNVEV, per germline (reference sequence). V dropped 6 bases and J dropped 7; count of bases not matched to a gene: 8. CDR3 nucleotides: TGTGCCAGCAGACCTGACAGGGGGCAGGGTGGCTACACCTTC. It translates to CASRPDRGQGGYTF.

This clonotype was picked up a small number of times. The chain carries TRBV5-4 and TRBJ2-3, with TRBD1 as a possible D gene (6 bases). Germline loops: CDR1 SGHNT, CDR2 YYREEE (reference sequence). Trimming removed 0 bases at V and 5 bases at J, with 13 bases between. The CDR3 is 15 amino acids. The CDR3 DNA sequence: TGTGCCAGCAGCTTGGGGCGGCCAGGGGAAGATACGCAGTATTTT. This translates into CASSLGRPGEDTQYF. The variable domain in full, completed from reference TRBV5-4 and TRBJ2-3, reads ETGVTQSPTHLIKTRGQQVTLRCSSQSGHNTVSWYQQALGQGPQFIFQYYREEENGRGNFPPRFSGLQFPNYSSELNVNALELDDSALYLCASSLGRPGEDTQYFGPGTRLTVL.

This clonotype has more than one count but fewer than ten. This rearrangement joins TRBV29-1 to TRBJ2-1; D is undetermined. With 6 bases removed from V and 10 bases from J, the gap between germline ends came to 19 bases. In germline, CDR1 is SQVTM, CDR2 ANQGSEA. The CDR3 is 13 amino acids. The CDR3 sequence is CSVYNPARYEQFF. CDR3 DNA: TGCAGCGTATATAACCCGGCGAGGTACGAGCAGTTCTTC.

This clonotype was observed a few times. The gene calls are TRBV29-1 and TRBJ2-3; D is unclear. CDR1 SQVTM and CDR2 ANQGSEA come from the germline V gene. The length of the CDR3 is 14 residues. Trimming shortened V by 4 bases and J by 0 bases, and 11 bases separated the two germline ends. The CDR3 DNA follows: TGCAGCGTTGTGTCTGGCTCTAGCACAGATACGCAGTATTTT. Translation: CSVVSGSSTDTQYF.

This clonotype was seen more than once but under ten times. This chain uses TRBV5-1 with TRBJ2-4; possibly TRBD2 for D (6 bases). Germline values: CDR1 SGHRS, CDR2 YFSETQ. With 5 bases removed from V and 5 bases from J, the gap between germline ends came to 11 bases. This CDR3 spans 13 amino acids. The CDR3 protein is CASRVPGENIQYF. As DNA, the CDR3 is TGCGCCAGCAGAGTGCCGGGAGAAAACATTCAGTACTTC.

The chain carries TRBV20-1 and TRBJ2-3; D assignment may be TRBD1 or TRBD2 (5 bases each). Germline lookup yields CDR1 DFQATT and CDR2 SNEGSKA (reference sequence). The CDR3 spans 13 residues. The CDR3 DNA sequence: TGCGGAGGCAGACAGACTAGCACAGATACGCAGTATTTT. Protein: CGGRQTSTDTQYF.

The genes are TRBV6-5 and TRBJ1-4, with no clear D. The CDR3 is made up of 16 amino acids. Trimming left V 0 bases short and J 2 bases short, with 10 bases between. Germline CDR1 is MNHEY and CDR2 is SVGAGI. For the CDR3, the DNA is TGTGCCAGCAGTTACTCGATCGGGGTGACTAATGAAAAACTGTTTTTT. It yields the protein CASSYSIGVTNEKLFF.

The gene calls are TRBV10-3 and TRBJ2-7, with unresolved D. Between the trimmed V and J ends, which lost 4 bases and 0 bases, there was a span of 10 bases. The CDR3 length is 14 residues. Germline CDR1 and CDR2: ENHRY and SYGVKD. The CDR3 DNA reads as TGTGCCATCAGTGTGGAGTTACGCTCCTACGAGCAGTACTTC. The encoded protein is CAISVELRSYEQYF.

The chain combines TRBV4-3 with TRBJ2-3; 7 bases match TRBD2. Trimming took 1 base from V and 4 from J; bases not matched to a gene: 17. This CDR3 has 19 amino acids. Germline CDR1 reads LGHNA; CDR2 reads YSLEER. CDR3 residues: CASSQVFPLGAGRSDTQYF. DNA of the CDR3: TGCGCCAGCAGCCAAGTTTTCCCTTTAGGAGCGGGGAGATCAGATACGCAGTATTTT.

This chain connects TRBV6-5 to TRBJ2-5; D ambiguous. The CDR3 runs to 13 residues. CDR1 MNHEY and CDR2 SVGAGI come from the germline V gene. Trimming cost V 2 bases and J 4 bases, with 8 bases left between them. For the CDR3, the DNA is TGTGCCAGCAGTTACCGGGTAGCAGAGACCCAGTACTTC. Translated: CASSYRVAETQYF.